This T cell receptor (beta chain) is drawn from a study of blood T cells in healthy people across ages. Deletions cut 6 bases from V and 5 bases from J, with 16 bases between. This CDR3 has 14 amino acids. CDR1 ENHRY and CDR2 SYGVKD come from the germline V gene. This clonotype has only a few counts. Alongside a J-beta primer mix, a sample-barcoded 5' primer served in a second PCR lasting roughly 6 to 11 cycles. TCRdb reprocessed the 5' RACE reads via MiXCR and lists one record per CDR3 protein. The profile shows roughly 900,000 distinct CDR3 sequences, about 48% of them singletons. This clonotype was sampled from a man aged 25-45 years in good health. Material: blood. The chain combines TRBV10-3 with TRBJ2-5, with D possibly being TRBD1 (6 bases). CDR3 in DNA: TGTGCCATCAGCCATCCAGGGGACGGGGAGACCCAGTACTTC. Translated: CAISHPGDGETQYF.